This T cell receptor beta chain was recorded in a study of cytomegalovirus exposure and HLA in healthy donors. Study in general: Per a later analysis, the 550 to 850 first-cohort and under 150 validation repertoires shared one platform.

The method was immunoSEQ multiplex PCR; TCRdb's version includes in-frame clones alone and lacks a portion of them. This table holds 200,000 or so clones, 84% found once. A remark on this clone: What it binds is not known.

This CDR3 has 15 residues. V was pared by 5 bases and J by 7 bases, with 10 bases of the junction left unmatched. The germline CDR1 and CDR2 sequences are LNHDA and SQIVND (reference sequence). Broader study findings: Overall, approximately 180 TCR beta chains were annotated as cytomegalovirus-associated. The classifier reportedly diagnosed cytomegalovirus status with high specificity and sensitivity. Rarity marked most TCR sequences, yet some public TCRs occurred in many donors.

The chain couples TRBV19 to TRBJ2-1, with TRBD2 matching 8 bases. Sequences were obtained from PBMCs. This clonotype was sampled from a woman aged 30 to 39 in good health and CMV-seropositive. The CDR3 DNA sequence: TGTGCCAGTAGTGCCTCTTTCGGGAGGGGAAATGAGCAGTTCTTC. Encoded protein: CASSASFGRGNEQFF. The variable domain in full, completed from reference TRBV19 and TRBJ2-1, reads DGGITQSPKYLFRKEGQNVTLSCEQNLNHDAMYWYRQDPGQGLRLIYYSQIVNDFQKGDIAEGYSVSREKKESFPLTVTSAQKNPTAFYLCASSASFGRGNEQFFGPGTRLTVL.